Following are 7 T cell receptor beta chains from one sample sequenced in a study of neoadjuvant anti-PD-1 for oral cavity cancer. Measured with immunoSEQ multiplex PCR; TCRdb has only the in-frame clones, and not every one. This sample has about 16,000 clones, with about 70% found just once. The starting material was PBMCs, obtained before nivolumab (anti-PD-1) treatment. Receptor source: a person aged 35 to 85 with oral cavity squamous cell carcinoma.

In this sample, this clone turned up a few times. The V gene is TRBV2, the J gene TRBJ1-2, with TRBD1 identical over 8 bases. Germline-derived CDR1 and CDR2 are SNHLY and FYNNEI. After removal of 6 bases from V and 5 bases from J, the junction contained 11 bases not matched to a gene. This CDR3 has 15 amino acids. In DNA, the CDR3 is TGTGCCAGCAGCGATACCCTACAGGGGGATTATGGCTACACCTTC. Translating gives CASSDTLQGDYGYTF. Looking up the rest from reference TRBV2 and TRBJ1-2 gives the full variable domain: EPEVTQTPSHQVTQMGQEVILRCVPISNHLYFYWYRQILGQKVEFLVSFYNNEISEKSEIFDDQFSVERPDGSNFTLKIRSTKLEDSAMYFCASSDTLQGDYGYTFGSGTRLTVV.

The chain has TRBV6-5 and TRBJ2-7; no reliable D call. The V end lost 5 bases, the J end lost 6 bases, and 8 bases lay between the germline ends. Germline loops: CDR1 MNHEY, CDR2 SVGAGI. CDR3 length: 11 amino acids. The CDR3 nucleotides read TGTGCCAGCAGTACCTTCGGCGAGCAGTACTTC. Translating gives CASSTFGEQYF.

The table lists this clone with a few counts. V and J are TRBV9 and TRBJ2-7; 7 positions match TRBD1. This CDR3 comprises 14 residues. Germline assignment: CDR1 SGDLS and CDR2 YYNGEE. V dropped 0 bases and J dropped 3; count of bases not matched to a gene: 3. Here the CDR3 reads CASSVGTGRYEQYF. The CDR3 nucleotides read TGTGCCAGCAGCGTAGGGACAGGACGCTACGAGCAGTACTTC.

The chain recombines TRBV7-8 with TRBJ2-6; 10 bases are shared with TRBD1. CDR3 size: 17 residues. Germline CDR1 is SGHVS and CDR2 is FQNEAQ. The V segment lost 4 bases and the J segment 3 bases; nucleotides outside the gene matches: 6. The CDR3: CASSSGTGAVGANVLTF. CDR3 DNA sequence: TGTGCCAGCAGCTCCGGGACAGGGGCTGTTGGGGCCAACGTCCTGACTTTC.

The chain links TRBV6-1 to TRBJ2-1; D is unclear. Germline CDR1 MNHNS, CDR2 SASEGT. This CDR3 has 12 amino acids. Trimming cost V 3 bases and J 4 bases, with 4 bases left between them. CDR3 in amino acids: CASSESYNEQFF. CDR3 nucleotides: TGTGCCAGCAGTGAGAGTTACAATGAGCAGTTCTTC.

The V and J genes are TRBV6-5 and TRBJ2-7, with 7 bases lining up with TRBD1. Germline trimming cut 9 bases from V and 0 bases from J; bases unmatched to any gene: 8. The germline CDR1 and CDR2 sequences are MNHEY and SVGAGI. The CDR3 totals 14 residues. The CDR3 reads CARVWDSSSYEQYF. The CDR3 DNA is TGTGCCAGGGTCTGGGACAGCAGCTCCTACGAGCAGTACTTC.

This rearrangement joins TRBV14 to TRBJ2-1; possibly TRBD2 for D (6 bases). This CDR3 has 13 residues. From germline, CDR1 is SGHDN and CDR2 FVKESK. The V end lost 4 bases, the J end lost 3 bases, and 7 bases lay between the germline ends. As DNA, the CDR3 is TGTGCCAGCAGCCGGGACTTCTACAATGAGCAGTTCTTC. It yields the protein CASSRDFYNEQFF.